This note documents a single TCR beta chain sequence. This sample is part of a study of control samples from healthy donors and cancer patients. Per the germline V gene, CDR1 is LGHNA and CDR2 is YSLEER. The V gene end was trimmed by 4 bases and the J gene end by 5 bases; junction bases not matched to a gene: 14. The CDR3 consists of 17 residues. Generated by immunoSEQ multiplex PCR, the TCRdb table keeps only in-frame clones and is missing some. The sample contains 75,000 to 100,000 clones, around 86% of which appear only once. The specimen was blood. This clonotype was obtained from a woman in her forties or fifties in good health. This rearrangement joins TRBV4-3 to TRBJ2-1, with TRBD2 matching 7 bases. CDR3 in amino acids: CASSLTPGGPSNNEQFF. CDR3 sequence (DNA): TGCGCCAGCAGCCTAACCCCGGGAGGCCCTTCGAACAATGAGCAGTTCTTC.